This T cell receptor beta chain was obtained from a study of cytomegalovirus exposure and HLA in healthy donors. About the study: Roughly 80% of 398 genotyped donors fell in the Caucasian-associated ancestry cluster. Study-wide findings and caveats: Presence/absence analyses supposed approximately even sequencing depth among donors. TCR beta V segments were, for the most part, productive about 87% or about 30% of the time in an earlier analysis.

Primers for the PCR totalled 60 Vbeta and 13 Jbeta. Per the study methods: Approximately 9.9 million shared chains were among the approximately 76 million unique TCR beta chains that a later analysis counted. Profiled with immunoSEQ multiplex PCR; TCRdb holds only in-frame clones, not every one. V, J and clone size reflect that table, while D and trimming were determined from the DNA. Among roughly 160,000 clones listed, 60% to 80% were seen once. The CDR3 loop spans 13 amino acids. The germline gives CDR1 MNHEY, CDR2 SVGAGI. With 2 bases removed from V and 3 bases from J, the gap between germline ends came to 7 bases. This clone was found a few times. Its antigen is as yet unknown.

The TCR sequence derives from a man aged 50 or older in good health and CMV-seropositive. The specimen was PBMCs. The chain combines TRBV6-5 with TRBJ1-1; D is undetermined. CDR3 coding DNA: TGTGCCAGCAGTTACGGGCAGTACACTGAAGCTTTCTTT. Translating gives CASSYGQYTEAFF.